This TCR beta chain was captured in a study of cytomegalovirus exposure and HLA in healthy donors. The study's findings and limits: According to the study, about 180 TCR beta chains were cytomegalovirus-associated.

Germline assignment: CDR1 MNHNS and CDR2 SASEGT. The length of the CDR3 is 17 residues. The V gene end was trimmed by 1 base and the J gene end by 2 bases; junction bases not matched to a gene: 6. About this clone itself: Antigen unknown.

A multiplex PCR was run with 60 Vbeta primers and 13 Jbeta primers. TCRdb's copy holds only in-frame clones and misses some; the assay was immunoSEQ multiplex PCR. The sample records 150,000 to 200,000 clones, around four fifths being singletons. Source material: PBMCs. This clonotype was obtained from a woman in her forties or fifties in good health and CMV-seropositive. The genes are TRBV6-1 and TRBJ2-5; 11 nucleotides agree with TRBD2. The CDR3 reads CASSEELAGGIQETQYF. The DNA for the CDR3 is TGTGCCAGCAGTGAAGAGTTAGCGGGGGGGATACAAGAGACCCAGTACTTC.